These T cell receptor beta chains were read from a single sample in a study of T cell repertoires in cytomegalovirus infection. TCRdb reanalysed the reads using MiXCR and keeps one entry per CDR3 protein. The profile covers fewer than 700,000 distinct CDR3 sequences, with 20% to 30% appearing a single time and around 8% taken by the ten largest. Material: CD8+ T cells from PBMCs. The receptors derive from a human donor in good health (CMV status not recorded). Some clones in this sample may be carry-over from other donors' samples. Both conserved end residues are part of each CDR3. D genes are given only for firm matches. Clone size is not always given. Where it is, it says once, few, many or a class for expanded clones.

CDR3: CASSSSGTGFTNYGYTF; DNA: TGTGCCAGCAGCTCATCCGGGACAGGGTTTACCAACTATGGCTACACCTTC; J: TRBJ1-2; D: TRBD1; size: .; V: TRBV7-6
CDR3: CASSLQGWNEQFF; DNA: TGTGCCAGCAGCTTACAGGGTTGGAATGAGCAGTTCTTC; J: TRBJ2-1; D: .; size: .; V: TRBV5-6
CDR3: CASSYRHPETNEQFF; DNA: TGTGCCAGCAGTTACAGGCACCCCGAGACAAATGAGCAGTTCTTC; J: TRBJ2-1; D: .; size: few; V: TRBV6-5
CDR3: CASSLQGAGGELFF; DNA: TGTGCCAGCAGCTTACAGGGGGCCGGCGGGGAGCTGTTTTTT; J: TRBJ2-2; D: TRBD1; size: many; V: TRBV7-2
CDR3: CASSVNPRHEQYF; DNA: TGTGCCAGCAGTGTAAACCCACGGCACGAGCAGTACTTC; J: TRBJ2-7; D: .; size: .; V: TRBV2
CDR3: CASSATTVSGNTIYF; DNA: TGTGCCAGCAGCGCCACGACAGTCTCTGGAAACACCATATATTTT; J: TRBJ1-3; D: .; size: many; V: TRBV7-2
CDR3: CASSLRSRATEAFF; DNA: TGTGCCAGCAGCTTAAGGAGTCGAGCCACTGAAGCTTTCTTT; J: TRBJ1-1; D: .; size: many; V: TRBV7-8
CDR3: CASSSLKRGSADTQYF; DNA: TGTGCCAGCAGTTCCCTAAAGCGGGGGAGCGCAGATACGCAGTATTTT; J: TRBJ2-3; D: TRBD2; size: .; V: TRBV6-2/TRBV6-3
CDR3: CASNGGVTGELFF; DNA: TGTGCCAGCAACGGTGGAGTCACCGGGGAGCTGTTTTTT; J: TRBJ2-2; D: .; size: few; V: TRBV2
CDR3: CASSLWADSNQPQHF; DNA: TGTGCCAGCAGTTTATGGGCAGATAGCAATCAGCCCCAGCATTTT; J: TRBJ1-5; D: .; size: many; V: TRBV28
CDR3: CASTLNGGVGSNEQFF; DNA: TGTGCCAGCACCCTCAATGGGGGGGTAGGAAGCAATGAGCAGTTCTTC; J: TRBJ2-1; D: TRBD2; size: many; V: TRBV28
CDR3: CASSLPGSYSGNTIYF; DNA: TGTGCCAGCAGTCTTCCTGGGAGTTACTCTGGAAACACCATATATTTT; J: TRBJ1-3; D: .; size: .; V: TRBV12-3/TRBV12-4
CDR3: CASEREGTDTQYF; DNA: TGTGCCTCCGAGCGGGAAGGGACAGATACGCAGTATTTT; J: TRBJ2-3; D: TRBD2; size: many; V: TRBV10-3
CDR3: CASSSSGVWENIQYF; DNA: TGTGCCAGCTCCTCTAGCGGGGTTTGGGAAAACATTCAGTACTTC; J: TRBJ2-4; D: TRBD2; size: many; V: TRBV28
CDR3: CASSLNGGATEAFF; DNA: TGTGCCAGCAGTCTTAATGGTGGGGCCACTGAAGCTTTCTTT; J: TRBJ1-1; D: .; size: .; V: TRBV2
CDR3: CASTGQGSYNEQFF; DNA: TGTGCCAGCACCGGGCAGGGCTCCTACAATGAGCAGTTCTTC; J: TRBJ2-1; D: .; size: many; V: TRBV12-3/TRBV12-4
CDR3: CASSPILAGGQETQYF; DNA: TGTGCCAGCAGTCCGATTCTAGCGGGGGGGCAAGAGACCCAGTACTTC; J: TRBJ2-5; D: TRBD2; size: many; V: TRBV6-1
CDR3: CASRHYTGSGNTIYF; DNA: TGTGCCAGCAGACATTATACAGGGTCTGGAAACACCATATATTTT; J: TRBJ1-3; D: .; size: .; V: TRBV28
CDR3: CATSPITGTDTDTQYF; DNA: TGTGCCACCAGCCCTATTACCGGGACAGACACAGATACGCAGTATTTT; J: TRBJ2-3; D: TRBD1; size: .; V: TRBV15
CDR3: CSAIPPGPLSAGSYNEQFF; DNA: TGCAGTGCTATCCCCCCGGGACCCCTAAGCGCCGGGTCCTACAATGAGCAGTTCTTC; J: TRBJ2-1; D: .; size: .; V: TRBV20-1
CDR3: CASSFGPPPGEKLFF; DNA: TGTGCCAGCAGTTTCGGACCTCCCCCAGGGGAAAAACTGTTTTTT; J: TRBJ1-4; D: .; size: many; V: TRBV27
CDR3: CSAGRIGTDTQYF; DNA: TGCAGCGCGGGGAGGATTGGGACAGATACGCAGTATTTT; J: TRBJ2-3; D: .; size: few; V: TRBV29-1
CDR3: CASSSTVLSGANVLTF; DNA: TGTGCCAGCTCATCGACAGTTCTCTCTGGGGCCAACGTCCTGACTTTC; J: TRBJ2-6; D: .; size: .; V: TRBV18
CDR3: CASSLDGDQQFF; DNA: TGTGCCAGCAGCTTAGATGGGGACCAGCAGTTCTTC; J: TRBJ2-1; D: .; size: few; V: TRBV7-2
CDR3: CASSISGPQETQYF; DNA: TGTGCCAGCAGTATTAGCGGGCCTCAAGAGACCCAGTACTTC; J: TRBJ2-5; D: TRBD2; size: few; V: TRBV7-6
CDR3: CSVKQETITDAFF; DNA: TGCAGCGTTAAACAGGAAACTATCACTGATGCTTTCTTT; J: TRBJ1-1; D: .; size: .; V: TRBV29-1
CDR3: CASSVAGGSYEQYF; DNA: TGTGCCAGTAGTGTGGCGGGGGGATCCTACGAGCAGTACTTC; J: TRBJ2-7; D: TRBD2; size: few; V: TRBV19
CDR3: CASSFQVKGYTF; DNA: TGTGCCAGCAGTTTCCAGGTGAAGGGCTACACCTTC; J: TRBJ1-2; D: .; size: few; V: TRBV12-3/TRBV12-4
CDR3: CASSWSRDRGRTDTQYF; DNA: TGTGCCAGCAGTTGGTCTCGAGACAGGGGGCGCACAGATACGCAGTATTTT; J: TRBJ2-3; D: TRBD1; size: .; V: TRBV6-8
CDR3: CASREGTQPQHF; DNA: TGTGCCAGCAGAGAGGGGACTCAGCCCCAGCATTTT; J: TRBJ1-5; D: .; size: .; V: TRBV2
CDR3: CASSLEYENTEAFF; DNA: TGTGCCAGCAGCTTAGAATACGAGAACACTGAAGCTTTCTTT; J: TRBJ1-1; D: .; size: few; V: TRBV7-9
CDR3: CATSDRNAPGPGYNEQFF; DNA: TGTGCCACCAGTGATCGGAATGCACCGGGACCGGGCTACAATGAGCAGTTCTTC; J: TRBJ2-1; D: .; size: few; V: TRBV24-1
CDR3: CASRGPSEAFF; DNA: TGTGCCAGCAGGGGACCTAGTGAAGCTTTCTTT; J: TRBJ1-1; D: .; size: .; V: TRBV2
CDR3: CSVESRWGSSGANVLTF; DNA: TGCAGCGTTGAATCCCGTTGGGGTAGCTCTGGGGCCAACGTCCTGACTTTC; J: TRBJ2-6; D: .; size: .; V: TRBV29-1
CDR3: CASRVPMTGGDDYGYTF; DNA: TGCGCCAGCAGGGTACCCATGACAGGGGGCGATGACTATGGCTACACCTTC; J: TRBJ1-2; D: TRBD1; size: few; V: TRBV5-1
CDR3: CASSEYFGQGHASNQPQHF; DNA: TGTGCCAGCAGTGAATATTTCGGACAGGGACATGCTAGCAATCAGCCCCAGCATTTT; J: TRBJ1-5; D: TRBD1; size: few; V: TRBV25-1
CDR3: CASSRGTGPTDLHF; DNA: TGCGCCAGCAGCCGGGGGACAGGCCCCACAGACCTCCACTTT; J: TRBJ1-6; D: TRBD1; size: many; V: TRBV4-1
CDR3: CSVRSGGINYGYTF; DNA: TGCAGCGTCAGGTCTGGGGGGATTAACTATGGCTACACCTTC; J: TRBJ1-2; D: .; size: few; V: TRBV29-1
CDR3: CASSLTVETQYF; DNA: TGTGCCAGCAGCTTAACGGTAGAGACCCAGTACTTC; J: TRBJ2-5; D: .; size: many; V: TRBV7-2
CDR3: CASNLGPNYGYTF; DNA: TGTGCCAGCAACCTGGGGCCCAACTATGGCTACACCTTC; J: TRBJ1-2; D: .; size: many; V: TRBV7-8
CDR3: CASSWDRRSYNEQFF; DNA: TGTGCCAGCAGTTGGGACAGGAGATCTTACAATGAGCAGTTCTTC; J: TRBJ2-1; D: TRBD1; size: .; V: TRBV6-8